This is a list of T cell receptor beta chains from one sample in a study of T cells in Graves' hyperthyroidism and ophthalmopathy. TCRdb recomputed calls from the multiplex PCR reads with MiXCR, one row per CDR3 protein. The sample includes 350,000 or so distinct CDR3 sequences, about a sixth of them seen just once. Sequenced: blood. Source of these receptors: a woman in her 30s with Graves' hyperthyroidism that later progressed to Graves' ophthalmopathy. Each CDR3 is given with its conserved first and last residue. Each record gives: J gene, V gene, clone size, D gene, CDR3 DNA, CDR3 protein. D genes are given only for firm matches. Clone size is not always given. Where it is, it says once, few, many or a class for expanded clones.

TRBJ2-3 TRBV6-1 NA NA TGTGCCAGCAGTGACGGGGCTGTCACAGATACGCAGTATTTT CASSDGAVTDTQYF
TRBJ2-7 TRBV14 few TRBD1 TGTGCCAGCAGCCCCCGGGACAGCCTAACCTACGAGCAGTACTTC CASSPRDSLTYEQYF
TRBJ2-1 TRBV6-1 many NA TGTGCCAGCAGTCGAGGCGGGTTCAGCAATGAGCAGTTCTTC CASSRGGFSNEQFF
TRBJ2-5 TRBV28 many TRBD1 TGTGCCAGCAGTCCTTGGACAGGGAGGAGGGAGACCCAGTACTTC CASSPWTGRRETQYF
TRBJ2-7 TRBV10-2 many TRBD1 TGCGCCACCACAGGGGGAATCACCTACGAGCAGTACTTC CATTGGITYEQYF
TRBJ2-2 TRBV5-1 few TRBD1 TGCGCCAGCAGCCAGGGACAGCCTAAAAACACCGGGGAGCTGTTTTTT CASSQGQPKNTGELFF
TRBJ1-1 TRBV19 few TRBD1 TGTGCCAGTAGGGGCAGGGGGGATCATGGCACTGAAGCTTTCTTT CASRGRGDHGTEAFF
TRBJ2-1 TRBV29-1 few TRBD1 TGCAGCGTTGACCAACAGGGGGCCGCGTTCTACAATGAGCAGTTCTTC CSVDQQGAAFYNEQFF
TRBJ1-6 TRBV6-1 many NA TGTGCCAGCAGTGGGGAACATGTCCCGAATTCACCCCTCCACTTT CASSGEHVPNSPLHF
TRBJ2-7 TRBV15 NA TRBD2 TGTGCCACCAGCAGAGATTCGGGGGGATCGTACGAGCAGTACTTC CATSRDSGGSYEQYF
TRBJ2-7 TRBV28 few NA TGTGCCAGCAGTTTAGGGGGAACTTACTCCTACGAGCAGTACTTC CASSLGGTYSYEQYF
TRBJ2-3 TRBV20-1 few TRBD2 TGCAGTGCTAGGCTTACTAGCGGGGCTCGACCCCAGCAGTATTTT CSARLTSGARPQQYF
TRBJ2-5 TRBV15 few NA TGTGCCACCAGCAGAGTTGGGGGGGAGACCCAGTACTTC CATSRVGGETQYF
TRBJ2-5 TRBV24-1 many NA TGTGCCACCAGTTCGCCGGAGAAAGAGACCCAGTACTTC CATSSPEKETQYF
TRBJ2-7 TRBV4-1 few NA TGCGCCAGCAGCCAAGAGTCCCCCACAGCCTACGAGCAGTACTTC CASSQESPTAYEQYF
TRBJ1-4 TRBV28 many NA TGTGCCAGCAGTCCCGTTCCGGGGGTGGACGAAAAACTGTTTTTT CASSPVPGVDEKLFF
TRBJ2-7 TRBV29-1 few TRBD1 TGCAGCGTGGAACAGAGGGGGCCACCCTACGAGCAGTACTTC CSVEQRGPPYEQYF
TRBJ2-3 TRBV20-1 many NA TGCAGTGCTATTTCTTTCAACGGGAGAGGCACAGATACGCAGTATTTT CSAISFNGRGTDTQYF
TRBJ1-2 TRBV20-1 many NA TGCAGTGCTGAGAATAAGGACAGATTCTATGGCTACACCTTC CSAENKDRFYGYTF
TRBJ1-6 TRBV9 many TRBD1 TGTGCCAGCAGGGGACAGGGTGGCTCACCCCTCCACTTT CASRGQGGSPLHF
TRBJ2-7 TRBV5-1 NA NA TGCGCCAGCAGCTTGTACAGCGACTCCTACGAGCAGTACTTC CASSLYSDSYEQYF
TRBJ2-5 TRBV29-1 few NA TGCAGCGTTGAAGAGGGCAGACAAGGGACCCAGTACTTC CSVEEGRQGTQYF
TRBJ1-1 TRBV5-1 NA TRBD1 TGCGCCAGCAGCTTGGGGACAGGTCCTATGAACACTGAAGCTTTCTTT CASSLGTGPMNTEAFF
TRBJ2-7 TRBV5-1 NA NA TGCGCCAGCAGCTTGGGATTCGGGGTTGCGGGGACCTACGAGCAGTACTTC CASSLGFGVAGTYEQYF
TRBJ2-1 TRBV19 few NA TGTGCCAGTAGTATTTTTGGGGGGTTTGAGGTAAATGAGCAGTTCTTC CASSIFGGFEVNEQFF
TRBJ2-7 TRBV6-1 many TRBD1 TGTGCCAGCAGACCATGGACAGGGAAGGGCGAGCAGTACTTC CASRPWTGKGEQYF
TRBJ2-1 TRBV7-9 many TRBD2 TGTGCCAGCCGAAAGACTAGCGGGAGGGCCGGGGAGCAGTTCTTC CASRKTSGRAGEQFF
TRBJ1-6 TRBV28 few NA TGTGCCAGCAGGATCGGGGCCGGGACCGAGAGATCACCCCTCCACTTT CASRIGAGTERSPLHF
TRBJ2-1 TRBV19 once TRBD1 TGTGCCAGTAGTCTTAACCCCGGGACAGGTACCCTCGGTGAGCAGTTCTTC CASSLNPGTGTLGEQFF
TRBJ1-4 TRBV12-3/TRBV12-4 many NA TGTGCCAGCAGTTCAGTGACAGAAACGGTTCATGAAAAACTGTTTTTT CASSSVTETVHEKLFF
TRBJ2-7 TRBV27 many TRBD1 TGTGCCAGCAGTTCCCTCCGGGACAGGGGTCACGAGCAGTACTTC CASSSLRDRGHEQYF
TRBJ1-1 TRBV28 many NA TGTGCCAGCAGTTGGACAGTTATGAACACTGAAGCTTTCTTT CASSWTVMNTEAFF
TRBJ1-1 TRBV28 many NA TGTGCCAGCAGTTTATGGGTAGCGTCGGGGGGCACTGAAGCTTTCTTT CASSLWVASGGTEAFF
TRBJ2-2 TRBV6-2/TRBV6-3 many TRBD2 TGTGCCAGCAGTTACTTCGAGGGACTAGATTCCGGGGAGCTGTTTTTT CASSYFEGLDSGELFF
TRBJ2-3 TRBV27 many TRBD2 TGTGCCAGCTGTGGGCTAGCGGGGGGAGTAACCTCTAGCACAGATACGCAGTATTTT CASCGLAGGVTSSTDTQYF
TRBJ1-6 TRBV27 few TRBD1 TGTGCCAGCAGTTCACTTGGGGACAGGGATCCTTATAATTCACCCCCCCACTTT CASSSLGDRDPYNSPPHF
TRBJ2-1 TRBV14 NA NA TGTGCCAGCAGCCCCTGGACTATTCCCTACAATGAGCAGTTCTTC CASSPWTIPYNEQFF
TRBJ1-5 TRBV19 many TRBD1 TGTGCCAGTTGGGACAGGGAAGATAGCAATCAGCCCCAGCATTTT CASWDREDSNQPQHF
TRBJ2-3 TRBV4-1 many TRBD2 TGCGCCAGCAGCCAAGGGTCGTGGGGGAGGGCCATGACAGATACGCAGTATTTT CASSQGSWGRAMTDTQYF
TRBJ2-2 TRBV30 NA NA TGTGCCTGGAACAGCGGGTGGGCCGGGGAGCTGTTTTTT CAWNSGWAGELFF
TRBJ1-1 TRBV6-2/TRBV6-3 many NA TGTGCCAGCAGTTACGTCCGGCAGGCCGGAACCACTGAAGCTTTCTTT CASSYVRQAGTTEAFF
TRBJ2-3 TRBV29-1 NA NA TGCAGCGTCGAGGGGGACACGACATTAGGAGATACGCAGTATTTT CSVEGDTTLGDTQYF
TRBJ1-2 TRBV6-1 many NA TGTGCCAGCAAGTCCCCCGGAGCTTATGGCTACACCTTC CASKSPGAYGYTF
TRBJ2-2 TRBV15 NA NA TGTGCCACCAGCAGGGACCGGGACTGGGTTAACACCGGGGAGCTGTTTTTT CATSRDRDWVNTGELFF
TRBJ2-7 TRBV27 many NA TGTGCCAGCAGTTACGTGGGCCATCCCGAGCAGTACTTC CASSYVGHPEQYF
TRBJ2-7 TRBV7-9 few NA TGTGCCAGCAGCTTAAATAGCGCAGGGTCTGACGAGCAGTACTTC CASSLNSAGSDEQYF
TRBJ1-2 TRBV2 many NA TGTGCCATCAAACAGGGAACCCCTGGCTACACCTTC CAIKQGTPGYTF
TRBJ1-5 TRBV4-1 few NA TGCGCCAGCAGCCAAGGGGTTAACGGCAATCAGCCCCAGCATTTT CASSQGVNGNQPQHF
TRBJ2-5 TRBV15 NA NA TGTGCCACCAGCAGAGGGGTGTTAGATCCGGGGACGGAACCCCAGTACTTC CATSRGVLDPGTEPQYF
TRBJ2-7 TRBV11-2 NA TRBD2 TGTGCCAGCAGCTCGGGACTAGCGGGGGGGCGTACCTACGAGCAGTACTTC CASSSGLAGGRTYEQYF
TRBJ2-2 TRBV6-1 NA NA TGTGCCAGCAGTGAAAATAGCCAGAACGGGGAGCTGTTTTTT CASSENSQNGELFF
TRBJ2-7 TRBV7-9 many TRBD2 TGTGCCAGCAGCTCACTAGCGGGAACCTACGAGCAGTACTTC CASSSLAGTYEQYF
TRBJ2-3 TRBV6-1 many NA TGTGCCAGCACCCGGGGGCTCCCGACGCACAGTGATACGCAGTATTTT CASTRGLPTHSDTQYF
TRBJ1-1 TRBV6-2/TRBV6-3 few NA TGTGCCAGCAGTTACTCGACAGCCCCGAGGGCCGGGGACACTGAAGCTTTCTTT CASSYSTAPRAGDTEAFF
TRBJ2-7 TRBV28 many NA TGTGCCAGCAGTTTCGGGGGCAGCGAGCAGTACTTC CASSFGGSEQYF
TRBJ1-3 TRBV29-1 few TRBD1 TGCAGCGTACGGACAGGGCTAGGAAACACCATATATTTT CSVRTGLGNTIYF
TRBJ2-3 TRBV20-1 NA TRBD2 TGCAGTGCTAGAGATCAACTAGCGGGGGTGGGGAATACAGATACGCAGTATTTT CSARDQLAGVGNTDTQYF
TRBJ1-2 TRBV10-3 few TRBD1 TGTGCCATCAGTGAAGTCTTCCAGGGGGCTAACTATGGCTACACCTTC CAISEVFQGANYGYTF
TRBJ1-1 TRBV12-3/TRBV12-4 many TRBD1 TGTGCCAGCAGAGGCCGGGACAGCAACACTTTGAACACTGAAGCTTTCTTT CASRGRDSNTLNTEAFF